Detailed here is one T cell receptor beta chain. This sample stems from a study of blood T cell repertoires in COVID-19. Study as a whole: There were acute and convalescent COVID-19 samples, and they came from the United States, Italy and Spain.

Authors' processing steps: How many nucleated cells were present was estimated from reference gene primer amplification. Data came from immunoSEQ multiplex PCR; TCRdb stores just in-frame clones and leaves some out. V, J and clone size are taken as reported in that table, and D and trimming were inferred from the DNA itself. In the table there are 150,000 to 160,000 clones, more than 85% of which are singletons. The germline V and J ends were trimmed by 5 bases and 6 bases, with 12 bases remaining between them. CDR3 length: 13 residues. Germline lookup yields CDR1 SEHNR and CDR2 FQNEAQ (reference sequence).

The sequence was collected from a woman in her 70s with acute or convalescent COVID-19. The sequenced material came from peripheral blood. The chain is built from TRBV7-9 and TRBJ2-3; D is possibly TRBD1 (6 bases). This CDR3 is CASSRRQVDTQYF. CDR3 sequence (DNA): TGTGCCAGCAGCCGGAGACAGGTTGATACGCAGTATTTT.